These 18 T cell receptor beta chains were all obtained from the same sample, sequenced in a study of blood T cell repertoires in COVID-19. The table came from immunoSEQ multiplex PCR; TCRdb's copy has only in-frame clones and leaves some out. The top ten hold roughly 1.3% of the sample, which has 200,000 to 250,000 clones, 83% seen once. What was sequenced was peripheral blood. The origin of the receptors is a woman in her 30s with COVID-19, enrolled during active disease.

The chain joins TRBV7-8 to TRBJ2-1; D ambiguous. V was trimmed by 5 bases and J by 4 bases, leaving 18 bases between them. The CDR3 spans 16 residues. Germline CDR1 is SGHVS and CDR2 is FQNEAQ. The CDR3 region is CASSGWVRLGYNEQFF. Here the CDR3 DNA reads TGTGCCAGCAGCGGGTGGGTCCGACTCGGGTACAATGAGCAGTTCTTC.

This clone has just a few counts. The rearrangement joins TRBV24-1 to TRBJ2-1, with 9 bases aligning to TRBD1. CDR1 is KGHDR, CDR2 SFDVKD, per germline. There are 13 residues in the CDR3. J gave up 4 bases and V 9 bases, and 3 bases lay outside the gene matches. The CDR3 region is CATVGTGYNEQFF. The CDR3 bases are TGTGCCACCGTGGGGACAGGGTACAATGAGCAGTTCTTC.

This clone was observed a few times. This rearrangement joins TRBV9 to TRBJ2-3; 9 positions agree with TRBD1. The trim removed 1 base at V and 4 bases at J, leaving 1 base unmatched. The CDR3 totals 14 residues. Germline assignment: CDR1 SGDLS and CDR2 YYNGEE. The CDR3: CASSVTGGADTQYF. The DNA for the CDR3 is TGTGCCAGCAGCGTAACAGGGGGCGCAGATACGCAGTATTTT.

This chain joins TRBV7-3 and TRBJ2-3; TRBD2 matches at 12 bases. The ends lost 5 bases at V and 3 bases at J; junction bases unmatched: 6. This CDR3 spans 16 amino acids. Germline lookup yields CDR1 SGHTA and CDR2 FQGTGA. CDR3 sequence: CASSEPGTSGTDTQYF. As DNA, the CDR3 is TGTGCCAGCAGCGAACCCGGGACTAGCGGGACAGATACGCAGTATTTT.

This chain connects TRBV9 to TRBJ1-4; 7 bases align to TRBD1. The V and J ends lost 4 bases and 3 bases, in that order; junction bases with no gene match: 6. The CDR3 is 15 amino acids. The germline V gene has CDR1 SGDLS and CDR2 YYNGEE. The CDR3 reads CASSPRQGANEKLFF. The DNA for the CDR3 is TGTGCCAGCAGCCCTCGACAGGGAGCTAATGAAAAACTGTTTTTT.

This clone was recorded once. This chain connects TRBV7-9 to TRBJ2-7; D is unclear. V dropped 4 bases and J dropped 0 bases, with 7 bases sitting between them. Germline assignment: CDR1 SEHNR and CDR2 FQNEAQ (reference sequence). This CDR3 is built from 13 residues. The CDR3 loop reads CASSSTTSYEQYF. Written as DNA, the CDR3 is TGTGCCAGCAGCTCTACCACCTCCTACGAGCAGTACTTC. Together with reference TRBV7-9 and TRBJ2-7, the CDR3 gives the full variable domain: DTGVSQNPRHKITKRGQNVTFRCDPISEHNRLYWYRQTLGQGPEFLTYFQNEAQLEKSRLLSDRFSAERPKGSFSTLEIQRTEQGDSAMYLCASSSTTSYEQYFGPGTRLTVT.

The chain joins TRBV19 to TRBJ2-7; 7 bases fit TRBD2. With V trimmed by 3 bases and J by 2 bases, 10 bases remained unmatched. CDR3 length: 16 residues. Germline V gene sequence: CDR1 LNHDA, CDR2 SQIVND (reference sequence). The CDR3 region has the DNA TGTGCCAGTAGTATCTCATCGGCGGGGGAAACCTACGAGCAGTACTTC. The encoded protein is CASSISSAGETYEQYF.

J is TRBJ1-2 and V is TRBV18, with 8 positions matching TRBD1. Losses at the gene ends were 5 bases for V and 7 bases for J; bases not matched to a gene: 3. The V gene's germline CDR1 is KGHSH and CDR2 LQKENI. This CDR3 comprises 12 residues. CDR3 in DNA: TGTGCCAGCTCAGACAGGGGAGGTGGCTACACCTTC. Translated, it gives CASSDRGGGYTF. Looking up the rest from reference TRBV18 and TRBJ1-2 gives the full variable domain: NAGVMQNPRHLVRRRGQEARLRCSPMKGHSHVYWYRQLPEEGLKFMVYLQKENIIDESGMPKERFSAEFPKEGPSILRIQQVVRGDSAAYFCASSDRGGGYTFGSGTRLTVV.

The chain carries TRBV9 and TRBJ2-1, with D uncertain. The CDR3 length is 15 residues. CDR1 and CDR2 (germline): SGDLS, YYNGEE. V was trimmed by 2 bases and J by 2 bases, leaving 11 bases between them. Here the CDR3 reads CASSVGPPTYNEQFF. CDR3 bases: TGTGCCAGCAGCGTTGGCCCCCCGACCTACAATGAGCAGTTCTTC.

The rearrangement uses TRBV7-6 and TRBJ2-5, with 14 positions matching TRBD2. The CDR3 totals 17 residues. Trimming removed 2 bases from V and 2 bases from J; junction bases left unmatched: 4. Germline loops: CDR1 SGHVS, CDR2 FNYEAQ. The CDR3 sequence is CASSLRGLAGAQETQYF. CDR3 nucleotide sequence: TGTGCCAGCAGCTTACGGGGACTAGCGGGGGCACAAGAGACCCAGTACTTC. The entire variable domain, with the rest obtained from reference TRBV7-6 and TRBJ2-5, is as follows: GAGVSQSPRYKVTKRGQDVALRCDPISGHVSLYWYRQALGQGPEFLTYFNYEAQQDKSGLPNDRFSAERPEGSISTLTIQRTEQRDSAMYRCASSLRGLAGAQETQYFGPGTRLLVL.

The chain combines TRBV11-1 with TRBJ2-1, with 7 bases that match TRBD2. The CDR3 runs 15 residues. Germline CDR1 SGHAT, CDR2 FQDESV (reference sequence). V lost 2 bases to trimming and J lost 5 bases; unmatched junction nucleotides: 6. The CDR3 spells CASSLPWGGNNEQFF. CDR3 DNA: TGTGCCAGCAGCTTACCCTGGGGGGGGAACAATGAGCAGTTCTTC.

This clone was found a few times. The chain uses TRBV5-1 and TRBJ2-7; D unclear. Trimming took 5 bases from V and 0 from J, leaving 9 bases between them. The CDR3 extends over 13 amino acids. Germline V gene lookup returns CDR1 SGHRS and CDR2 YFSETQ. The CDR3, as DNA: TGCGCCAGCAGTTCGAGGAGCTCCTACGAGCAGTACTTC. Amino acids: CASSSRSSYEQYF. Supplemented by reference TRBV5-1 and TRBJ2-7, the full variable domain reads KAGVTQTPRYLIKTRGQQVTLSCSPISGHRSVSWYQQTPGQGLQFLFEYFSETQRNKGNFPGRFSGRQFSNSRSEMNVSTLELGDSALYLCASSSRSSYEQYFGPGTRLTVT.

This chain connects TRBV20-1 to TRBJ2-7; 11 nucleotides agree with TRBD2. Germline V lookup: CDR1 DFQATT, CDR2 SNEGSKA (reference sequence). V lost 3 bases and J lost 3; bases outside the gene matches: 10. This CDR3 has 16 amino acids. The CDR3 DNA reads TGCAGTGCTAGTCCCTTAGCGGGGGGGCCGGGCTACGAGCAGTACTTC. The encoded protein is CSASPLAGGPGYEQYF.

The V gene is TRBV3-1 (or the pseudogene TRBV3-2), the J gene TRBJ1-6, with D possibly being TRBD1 (5 bases). The CDR3 length is 15 residues. Trimming shortened V by 4 bases and J by 7 bases, and 14 bases separated the two germline ends. The V gene's germline CDR1 is LGHDT and CDR2 YNNKEL (reference sequence). CDR3 nucleotides: TGTGCCAGCAGCCCACAAGACAGCCGAAATTCACCCCTCCACTTT. This codes for CASSPQDSRNSPLHF.

This chain links TRBV25-1 with TRBJ2-5, with D unresolved. Germline V gives CDR1 MGHDK, CDR2 SYGVNS. V was trimmed by 4 bases and J by 4 bases, leaving 13 bases between them. CDR3 length equals 14 residues. CDR3 nucleotides: TGTGCCAGCAGTGCGTATAGACTTGGAGAGACCCAGTACTTC. It is translated as CASSAYRLGETQYF.

The rearrangement links TRBV7-3 to TRBJ2-3; D is possibly TRBD1 (5 bases). CDR1 is SGHTA, CDR2 FQGTGA, per germline. V dropped 5 bases and J dropped 7 bases, with 13 bases sitting between them. CDR3 length: 13 amino acids. CDR3 bases: TGTGCCAGCAGCCCCTCAGGGCGCAATACGCAGTATTTT. Its protein is CASSPSGRNTQYF.

The V gene is TRBV11-3, the J gene TRBJ2-7, with D perhaps TRBD2 (7 bases). Trimming left V 5 bases short and J 3 bases short, with 14 bases between. Germline assignment: CDR1 SGHNT and CDR2 YENEEA. The CDR3 has 14 amino acids. The CDR3 bases are TGTGCCAGCAGCCCAGCGGGACACCTCTACGAGCAGTACTTC. Its translation is CASSPAGHLYEQYF.

This clone was detected many times. The chain carries TRBV6-1 and TRBJ2-7; 8 positions agree with TRBD1. The CDR3 spans 14 residues. With V trimmed by 2 bases and J by 4 bases, 4 bases remained unmatched. Looked up from germline, CDR1 is MNHNS and CDR2 is SASEGT. The CDR3 here is CASSERTGLYEQYF. In nucleotides, the CDR3 is TGTGCCAGCAGTGAAAGGACAGGGTTGTACGAGCAGTACTTC.